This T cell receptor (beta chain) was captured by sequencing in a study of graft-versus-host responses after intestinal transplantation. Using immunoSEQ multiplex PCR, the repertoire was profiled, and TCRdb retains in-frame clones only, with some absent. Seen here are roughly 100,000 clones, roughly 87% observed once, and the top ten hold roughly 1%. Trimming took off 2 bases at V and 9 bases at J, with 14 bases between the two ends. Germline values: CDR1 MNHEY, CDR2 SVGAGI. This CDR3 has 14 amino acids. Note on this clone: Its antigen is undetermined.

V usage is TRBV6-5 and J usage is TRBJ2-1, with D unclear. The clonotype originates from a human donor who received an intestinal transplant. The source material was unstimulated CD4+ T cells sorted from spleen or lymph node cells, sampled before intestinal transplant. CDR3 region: CASSYAEPETEQFF. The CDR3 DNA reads TGTGCCAGCAGTTACGCGGAGCCGGAGACTGAGCAGTTCTTC.